Following are 13 T cell receptor beta chains from one sample sequenced in a study of cytomegalovirus exposure and HLA in healthy donors. The PCR was carried out with 60 Vbeta primers and 13 Jbeta primers. Repertoires were generated with immunoSEQ multiplex PCR, while TCRdb's copy carries only in-frame clones and drops some. The sample consists of around 100,000 clones, around 84% of them appearing once. Sequenced material: PBMCs. The receptors stem from a man aged 25-45 years in good health and CMV-seropositive.

V gene TRBV9 combines with J gene TRBJ2-3, with 8 bases identical to TRBD2. The junction had 9 bases not matched to a gene; V was cut back by 3 bases and J by 3 bases. Germline values: CDR1 SGDLS, CDR2 YYNGEE. The CDR3 is 16 amino acids. The CDR3 reads CASSGPRGGRTDTQYF. In DNA form, the CDR3 reads TGTGCCAGCAGCGGCCCCCGGGGGGGCCGGACAGATACGCAGTATTTT.

This clone was recorded a few times. V and J are TRBV2 and TRBJ1-2; D is ambiguous. The length of the CDR3 is 12 residues. Germline V gene sequence: CDR1 SNHLY, CDR2 FYNNEI. V lost 8 bases and J lost 5, with 12 bases in between. Written as DNA, the CDR3 is TGTGCCAGCGGTGGCAGTCAGTATGGCTACACCTTC. Translation gives CASGGSQYGYTF.

In this sample, this clone turned up a few times. The chain uses TRBV2 and TRBJ2-7; 13 bases are shared with TRBD2. CDR3 length: 15 residues. Germline V lookup: CDR1 SNHLY, CDR2 FYNNEI. V shed 2 bases, J shed 6 bases, and the junction held 4 bases outside the gene matches. This CDR3 is CASSERTSGSSEQYV. CDR3 in DNA: TGTGCCAGCAGTGAAAGGACTAGCGGGAGCAGCGAGCAGTACGTC.

This chain uses TRBV11-2 with TRBJ2-2; 8 nucleotides align to TRBD2. The CDR3 sequence is 17 residues long. CDR1 and CDR2 from the germline V gene are SGHAT and FQNNGV. V dropped 5 bases and J dropped 5; count of bases not matched to a gene: 13. The CDR3 DNA sequence: TGTGCCAGCAGCGCCCGGGGGGGCGGGGGTGCGACCGGGGAGCTGTTTTTT. It yields the protein CASSARGGGGATGELFF.

The chain carries TRBV2 and TRBJ2-5; D gene ambiguous. This CDR3 is built from 13 residues. V gave up 3 bases and J gave up 5 bases, with 10 bases separating them. Germline CDR1 SNHLY, CDR2 FYNNEI. The CDR3 DNA reads as TGTGCCAGCAGTGACCAGGTTAATGAGACCCAGTACTTC. Amino acids: CASSDQVNETQYF.

The count of this clone is one. The V gene is TRBV5-1, the J gene TRBJ1-2, with D tentatively TRBD1 (5 bases). CDR1 and CDR2 from the germline V gene are SGHRS and YFSETQ. This CDR3 is 15 amino acids long. Trimming took off 2 bases at V and 4 bases at J, with 15 bases between the two ends. This CDR3 reads CASSFYDRGFYGYTF. CDR3 DNA sequence: TGCGCCAGCAGCTTTTATGACAGAGGATTCTATGGCTACACCTTC.

The V call is TRBV5-1, the J call TRBJ2-6, with TRBD1 matching 7 bases. This CDR3 comprises 15 residues. V lost 0 bases to trimming and J lost 12 bases; unmatched junction nucleotides: 9. Per germline, CDR1 SGHRS and CDR2 YFSETQ. CDR3 amino acids: CASSLAATGLGVLTF. The CDR3 DNA reads TGCGCCAGCAGCTTGGCCGCGACAGGGTTAGGCGTCCTGACTTTC.

This clone was recorded a few times. CDR3 sequence: CASGLDAGVGWTEAFF. The DNA for the CDR3 is TGTGCTAGTGGTTTGGACGCGGGGGTGGGATGGACTGAAGCTTTCTTT. The chain uses TRBV12-5 and TRBJ1-1; D is possibly TRBD1 (5 bases). Germline CDR1 and CDR2: LGHNT and FRNRAP. V lost 1 base, J lost 5 bases, and 17 bases lay in between. CDR3 length: 16 amino acids.

V usage is TRBV6-1 and J usage is TRBJ2-1; TRBD1 is a possible D gene (6 bases). The CDR3 runs 15 residues. The germline V and J ends were trimmed by 4 bases and 0 bases, with 10 bases remaining between them. Germline loops: CDR1 MNHNS, CDR2 SASEGT. DNA of the CDR3: TGTGCCAGCAGTGCTCGACAGGTCTCCTACAATGAGCAGTTCTTC. Translated, it gives CASSARQVSYNEQFF.

The chain links TRBV5-6 to TRBJ1-3; 9 nucleotides line up with TRBD1. The length of the CDR3 is 16 residues. Germline V gene sequence: CDR1 SGHDT, CDR2 YYEEEE. The junction had 11 bases not matched to a gene; V was cut back by 2 bases and J by 8 bases. CDR3 bases: TGTGCCAGCAGCTTCTCCGGGACAGGGATCGGCGACACCATATATTTT. The encoded protein is CASSFSGTGIGDTIYF. Looking up the rest from reference TRBV5-6 and TRBJ1-3 gives the full variable domain: DAGVTQSPTHLIKTRGQQVTLRCSPKSGHDTVSWYQQALGQGPQFIFQYYEEEERQRGNFPDRFSGHQFPNYSSELNVNALLLGDSALYLCASSFSGTGIGDTIYFGEGSWLTVV.

This chain links TRBV28 with TRBJ2-7, with D possibly matching TRBD1 (5 bases). Per the germline V gene, CDR1 is MDHEN and CDR2 is SYDVKM. Trimming cost V 3 bases and J 3 bases, with 15 bases left between them. The CDR3 extends over 15 amino acids. As DNA, the CDR3 is TGTGCCAGCAGTTTCTCGGCAGGGTGGGGCTACGAGCAGTACTTC. Protein sequence: CASSFSAGWGYEQYF.

The chain recombines TRBV21-1 with TRBJ1-2. TRBV21-1 corresponds to a pseudogene. CDR3 length: 18 residues. CDR3 protein: CASNSSGPTAGDNYGYTF. CDR3 coding DNA: TGTGCCAGCAACAGCTCGGGACCGACGGCGGGGGATAACTATGGCTACACCTTC.

The chain links TRBV19 to TRBJ1-4, with no clear D. The CDR3 sequence is 8 residues long. CDR1 LNHDA and CDR2 SQIVND come from the germline V gene (reference sequence). Trimming took 11 bases from V and 16 from J, leaving 11 bases between them. The CDR3 nucleotides read TGTGCCGGGAGGGTACCGTTTTTT. Translating gives CAGRVPFF.